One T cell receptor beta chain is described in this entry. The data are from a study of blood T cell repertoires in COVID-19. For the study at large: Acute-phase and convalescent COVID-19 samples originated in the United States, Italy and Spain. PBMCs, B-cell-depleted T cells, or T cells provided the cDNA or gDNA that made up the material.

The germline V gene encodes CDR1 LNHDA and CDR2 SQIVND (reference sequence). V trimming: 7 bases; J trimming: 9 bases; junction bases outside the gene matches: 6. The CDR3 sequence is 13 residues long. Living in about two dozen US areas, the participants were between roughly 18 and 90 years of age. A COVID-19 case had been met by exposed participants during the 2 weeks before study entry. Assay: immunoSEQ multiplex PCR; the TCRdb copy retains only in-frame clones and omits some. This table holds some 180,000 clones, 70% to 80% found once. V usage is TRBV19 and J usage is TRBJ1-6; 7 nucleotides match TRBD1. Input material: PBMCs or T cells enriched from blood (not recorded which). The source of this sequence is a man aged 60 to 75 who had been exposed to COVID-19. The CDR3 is CASTNQGVSPLHF. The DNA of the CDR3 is TGTGCCAGTACCAACCAGGGGGTTTCACCCCTCCACTTT.